This record covers a single T cell receptor (beta chain). Antigen unknown. These data originate in a study of shared clonotypes between healthy human individuals. Overall study results and limits: Naive subsets generally exceeded memory subsets in estimated richness.

The germline gives CDR1 MNHNS, CDR2 SASEGT. CDR3 length: 11 amino acids. Trimming removed 5 bases at V and 7 bases at J, with 9 bases between. Assay used: immunoSEQ multiplex PCR; TCRdb lists only in-frame clones, some missing. The data show some 300,000 clones, over 70% seen once. The chain joins TRBV6-1 to TRBJ2-7, with a weak D call TRBD2 (5 bases). The sample consisted of memory CD4+ T cells sorted from blood. Subset denoted: CD45RA-negative fraction. The receptor's source is a man younger than 45 in good health. CDR3 nucleotide sequence: TGTGCCAGCAGTTTCGAGGGTGAGCAGTACTTC. Its protein product is CASSFEGEQYF.